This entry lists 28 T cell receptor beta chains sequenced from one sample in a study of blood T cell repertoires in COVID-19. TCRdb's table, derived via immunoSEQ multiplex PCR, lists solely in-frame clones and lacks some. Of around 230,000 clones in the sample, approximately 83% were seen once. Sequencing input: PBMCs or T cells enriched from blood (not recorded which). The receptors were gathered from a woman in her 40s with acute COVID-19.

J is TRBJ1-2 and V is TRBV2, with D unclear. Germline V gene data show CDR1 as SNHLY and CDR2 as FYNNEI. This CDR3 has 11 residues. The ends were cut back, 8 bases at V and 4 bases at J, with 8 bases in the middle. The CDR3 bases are TGTGCCAGCCGAGGTGTCTATGGCTACACCTTC. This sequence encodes CASRGVYGYTF. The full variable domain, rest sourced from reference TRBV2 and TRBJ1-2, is EPEVTQTPSHQVTQMGQEVILRCVPISNHLYFYWYRQILGQKVEFLVSFYNNEISEKSEIFDDQFSVERPDGSNFTLKIRSTKLEDSAMYFCASRGVYGYTFGSGTRLTVV.

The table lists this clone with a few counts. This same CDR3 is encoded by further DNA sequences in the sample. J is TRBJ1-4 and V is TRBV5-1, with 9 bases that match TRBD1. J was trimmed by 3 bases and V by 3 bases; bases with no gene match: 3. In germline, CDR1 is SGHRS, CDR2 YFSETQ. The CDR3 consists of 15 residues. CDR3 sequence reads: CASSSTGGANEKLFF. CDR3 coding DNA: TGCGCCAGCAGCTCGACAGGGGGAGCTAATGAAAAACTGTTTTTT.

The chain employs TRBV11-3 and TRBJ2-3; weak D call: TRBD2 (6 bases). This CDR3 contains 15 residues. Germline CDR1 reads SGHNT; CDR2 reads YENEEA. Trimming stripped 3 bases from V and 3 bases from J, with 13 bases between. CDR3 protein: CASSFPWGETDTQYF. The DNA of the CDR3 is TGTGCCAGCAGCTTCCCCTGGGGGGAAACAGATACGCAGTATTTT. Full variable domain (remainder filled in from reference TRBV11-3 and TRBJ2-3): EAGVVQSPRYKIIEKKQPVAFWCNPISGHNTLYWYLQNLGQGPELLIRYENEEAVDDSQLPKDRFSAERLKGVDSTLKIQPAELGDSAVYLCASSFPWGETDTQYFGPGTRLTVL.

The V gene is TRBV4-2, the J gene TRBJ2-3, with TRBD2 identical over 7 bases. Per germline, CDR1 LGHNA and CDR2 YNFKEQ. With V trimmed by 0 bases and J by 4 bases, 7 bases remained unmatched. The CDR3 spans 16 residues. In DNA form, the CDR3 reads TGTGCCAGCAGCCAAGATGGGGGGGAGGGCGCAGATACGCAGTATTTT. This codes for CASSQDGGEGADTQYF.

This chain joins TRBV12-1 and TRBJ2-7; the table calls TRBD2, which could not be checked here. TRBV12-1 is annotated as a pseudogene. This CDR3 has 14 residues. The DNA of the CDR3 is TGTGCCAGCAGCCCTACTTCCAGGACTTACGAGCAGTACTTC. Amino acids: CASSPTSRTYEQYF.

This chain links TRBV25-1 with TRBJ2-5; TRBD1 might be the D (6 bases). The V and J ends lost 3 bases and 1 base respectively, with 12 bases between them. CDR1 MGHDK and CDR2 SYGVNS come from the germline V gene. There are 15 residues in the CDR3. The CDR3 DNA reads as TGTGCCAGCAGTGATTCTACGGACAGCCAAGAGACCCAGTACTTC. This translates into CASSDSTDSQETQYF.

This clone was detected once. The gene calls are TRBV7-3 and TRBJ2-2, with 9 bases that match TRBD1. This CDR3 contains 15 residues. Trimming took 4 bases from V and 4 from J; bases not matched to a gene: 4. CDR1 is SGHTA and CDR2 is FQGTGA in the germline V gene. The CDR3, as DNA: TGTGCCAGCAGCTCCGGGACAGGGACCACCGGGGAGCTGTTTTTT. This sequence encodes CASSSGTGTTGELFF.

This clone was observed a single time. Here the CDR3 reads CASSLGQGGEQYF. DNA for the CDR3: TGCGCCAGCAGCTTGGGACAGGGGGGGGAGCAGTACTTC. This rearrangement joins TRBV5-1 to TRBJ2-7, with TRBD1 matching over 9 bases. The CDR3 contains 13 residues. V gave up 0 bases and J gave up 7 bases; unmatched junction bases: 2. CDR1 and CDR2 (germline): SGHRS, YFSETQ. The full variable domain, its missing parts supplied by reference TRBV5-1 and TRBJ2-7, is KAGVTQTPRYLIKTRGQQVTLSCSPISGHRSVSWYQQTPGQGLQFLFEYFSETQRNKGNFPGRFSGRQFSNSRSEMNVSTLELGDSALYLCASSLGQGGEQYFGPGTRLTVT.

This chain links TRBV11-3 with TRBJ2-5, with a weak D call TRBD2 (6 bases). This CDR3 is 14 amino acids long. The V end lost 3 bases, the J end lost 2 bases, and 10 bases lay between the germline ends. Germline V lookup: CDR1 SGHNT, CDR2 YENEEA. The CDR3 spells CASSFRDLQETQYF. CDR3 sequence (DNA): TGTGCCAGCAGCTTCCGGGACTTACAAGAGACCCAGTACTTC. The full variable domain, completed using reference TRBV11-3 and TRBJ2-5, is EAGVVQSPRYKIIEKKQPVAFWCNPISGHNTLYWYLQNLGQGPELLIRYENEEAVDDSQLPKDRFSAERLKGVDSTLKIQPAELGDSAVYLCASSFRDLQETQYFGPGTRLLVL.

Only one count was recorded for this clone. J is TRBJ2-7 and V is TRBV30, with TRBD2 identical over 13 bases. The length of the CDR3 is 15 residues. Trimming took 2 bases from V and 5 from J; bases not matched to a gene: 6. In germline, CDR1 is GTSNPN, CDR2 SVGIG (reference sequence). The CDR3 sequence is CAWSTGLAGAHEQYF. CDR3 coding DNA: TGTGCCTGGAGTACCGGACTAGCGGGAGCCCACGAGCAGTACTTC.

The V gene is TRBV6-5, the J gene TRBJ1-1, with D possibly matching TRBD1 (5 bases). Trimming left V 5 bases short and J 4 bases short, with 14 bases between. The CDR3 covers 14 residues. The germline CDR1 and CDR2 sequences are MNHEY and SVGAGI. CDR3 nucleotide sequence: TGTGCCAGCAGTCCAAGTGGGGGGATCACTGAAGCTTTCTTT. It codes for CASSPSGGITEAFF.

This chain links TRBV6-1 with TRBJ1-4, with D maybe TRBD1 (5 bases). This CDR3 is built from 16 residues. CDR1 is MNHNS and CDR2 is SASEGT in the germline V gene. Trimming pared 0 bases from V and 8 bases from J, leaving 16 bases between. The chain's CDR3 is CASSEALGGNLEKLFF. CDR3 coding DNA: TGTGCCAGCAGTGAAGCGCTGGGGGGAAACCTGGAAAAACTGTTTTTT.

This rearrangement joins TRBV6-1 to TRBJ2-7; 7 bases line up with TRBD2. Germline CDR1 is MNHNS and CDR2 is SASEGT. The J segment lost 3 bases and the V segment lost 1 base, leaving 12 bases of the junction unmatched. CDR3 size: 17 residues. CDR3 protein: CASSEERSGRYIYEQYF. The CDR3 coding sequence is TGTGCCAGCAGTGAAGAGCGTAGCGGGCGATACATCTACGAGCAGTACTTC.

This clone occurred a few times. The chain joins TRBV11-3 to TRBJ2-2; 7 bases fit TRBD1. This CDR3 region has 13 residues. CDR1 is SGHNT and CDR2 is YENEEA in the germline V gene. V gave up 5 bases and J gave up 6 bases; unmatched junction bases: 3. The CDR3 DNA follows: TGTGCCAGCAGCCTCCAGGGGGCCGGGGAGCTGTTTTTT. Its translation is CASSLQGAGELFF.

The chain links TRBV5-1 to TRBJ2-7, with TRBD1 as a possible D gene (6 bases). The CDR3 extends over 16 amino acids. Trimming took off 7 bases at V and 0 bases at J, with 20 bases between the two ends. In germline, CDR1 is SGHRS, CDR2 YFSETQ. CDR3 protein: CASCPFPGDNSYEQYF. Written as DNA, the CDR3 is TGCGCCAGCTGCCCCTTCCCCGGGGACAACTCCTACGAGCAGTACTTC.

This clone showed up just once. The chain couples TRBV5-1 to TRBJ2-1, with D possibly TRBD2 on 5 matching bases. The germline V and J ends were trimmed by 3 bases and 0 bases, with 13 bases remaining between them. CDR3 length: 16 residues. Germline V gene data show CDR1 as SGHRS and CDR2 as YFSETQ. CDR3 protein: CASSSSKGSSYNEQFF. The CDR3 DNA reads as TGCGCCAGCAGCTCATCCAAAGGGAGCTCCTACAATGAGCAGTTCTTC.

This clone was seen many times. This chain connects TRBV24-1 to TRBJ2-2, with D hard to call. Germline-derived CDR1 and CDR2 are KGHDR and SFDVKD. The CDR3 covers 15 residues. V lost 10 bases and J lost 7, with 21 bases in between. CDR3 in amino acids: CATRNRAGDIGELFF. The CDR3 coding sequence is TGTGCCACTCGAAACCGCGCCGGTGATATCGGGGAGCTGTTTTTT.

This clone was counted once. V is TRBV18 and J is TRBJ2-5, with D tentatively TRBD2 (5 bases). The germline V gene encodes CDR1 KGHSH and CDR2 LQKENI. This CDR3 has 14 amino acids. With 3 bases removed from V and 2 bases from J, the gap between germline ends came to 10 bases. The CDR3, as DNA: TGTGCCAGCTCACCGGCTGAGGGACAAGAGACCCAGTACTTC. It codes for CASSPAEGQETQYF.

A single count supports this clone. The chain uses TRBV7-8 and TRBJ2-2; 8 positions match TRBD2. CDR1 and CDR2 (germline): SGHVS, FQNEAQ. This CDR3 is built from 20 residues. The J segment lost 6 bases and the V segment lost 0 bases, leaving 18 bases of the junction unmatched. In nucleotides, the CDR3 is TGTGCCAGCAGCTTAGCGAGGGATATTAGCGGGGCCCGCGGGGCCGGGGAGCTGTTTTTT. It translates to CASSLARDISGARGAGELFF.

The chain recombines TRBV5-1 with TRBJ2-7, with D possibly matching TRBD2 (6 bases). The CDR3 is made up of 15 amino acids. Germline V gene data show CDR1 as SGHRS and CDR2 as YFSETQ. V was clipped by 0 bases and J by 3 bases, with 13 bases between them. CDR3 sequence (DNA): TGCGCCAGCAGCTTGGGGGGGACGGACTACTACGAGCAGTACTTC. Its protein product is CASSLGGTDYYEQYF. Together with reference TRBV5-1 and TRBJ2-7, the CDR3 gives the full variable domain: KAGVTQTPRYLIKTRGQQVTLSCSPISGHRSVSWYQQTPGQGLQFLFEYFSETQRNKGNFPGRFSGRQFSNSRSEMNVSTLELGDSALYLCASSLGGTDYYEQYFGPGTRLTVT.

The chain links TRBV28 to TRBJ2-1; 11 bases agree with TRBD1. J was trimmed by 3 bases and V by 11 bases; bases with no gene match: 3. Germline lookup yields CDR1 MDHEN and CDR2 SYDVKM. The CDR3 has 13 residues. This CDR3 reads CAGQGARYNEQFF. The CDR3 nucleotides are TGTGCCGGACAGGGGGCGCGCTACAATGAGCAGTTCTTC.

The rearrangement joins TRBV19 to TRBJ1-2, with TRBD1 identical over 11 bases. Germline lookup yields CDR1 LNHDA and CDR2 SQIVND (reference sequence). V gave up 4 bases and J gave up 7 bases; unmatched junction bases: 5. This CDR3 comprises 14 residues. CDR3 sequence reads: CASSRDRGFSGYTF. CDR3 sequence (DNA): TGTGCCAGTAGTAGGGACAGGGGGTTCAGTGGCTACACCTTC. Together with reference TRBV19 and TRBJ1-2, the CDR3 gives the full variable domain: DGGITQSPKYLFRKEGQNVTLSCEQNLNHDAMYWYRQDPGQGLRLIYYSQIVNDFQKGDIAEGYSVSREKKESFPLTVTSAQKNPTAFYLCASSRDRGFSGYTFGSGTRLTVV.

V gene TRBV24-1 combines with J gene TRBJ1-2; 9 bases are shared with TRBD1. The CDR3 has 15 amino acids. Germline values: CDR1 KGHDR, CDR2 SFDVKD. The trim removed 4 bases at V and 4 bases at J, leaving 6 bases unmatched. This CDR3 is CATSDSGTGSYGYTF. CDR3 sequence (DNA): TGTGCCACCAGTGACTCCGGGACAGGGTCCTATGGCTACACCTTC.

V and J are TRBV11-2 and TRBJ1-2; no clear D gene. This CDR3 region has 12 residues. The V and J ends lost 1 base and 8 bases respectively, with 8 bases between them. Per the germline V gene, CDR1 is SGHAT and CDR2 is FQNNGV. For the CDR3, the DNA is TGTGCCAGCAGCTTAGCCAACAGCGGCTACACCTTC. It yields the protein CASSLANSGYTF.

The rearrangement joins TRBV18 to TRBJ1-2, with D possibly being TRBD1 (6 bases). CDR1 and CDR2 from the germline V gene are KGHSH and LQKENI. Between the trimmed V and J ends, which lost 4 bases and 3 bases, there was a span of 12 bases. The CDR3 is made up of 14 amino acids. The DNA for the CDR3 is TGTGCCAGCTCACTGGAGACAGGTGACTATGGCTACACCTTC. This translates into CASSLETGDYGYTF.

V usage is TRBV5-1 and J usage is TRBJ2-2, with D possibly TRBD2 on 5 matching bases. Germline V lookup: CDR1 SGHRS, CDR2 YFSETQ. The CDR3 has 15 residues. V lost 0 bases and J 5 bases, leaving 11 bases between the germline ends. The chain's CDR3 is CASSLVEVGTGELFF. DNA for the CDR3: TGCGCCAGCAGCTTGGTGGAGGTTGGAACCGGGGAGCTGTTTTTT. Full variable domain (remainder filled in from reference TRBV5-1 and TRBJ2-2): KAGVTQTPRYLIKTRGQQVTLSCSPISGHRSVSWYQQTPGQGLQFLFEYFSETQRNKGNFPGRFSGRQFSNSRSEMNVSTLELGDSALYLCASSLVEVGTGELFFGEGSRLTVL.

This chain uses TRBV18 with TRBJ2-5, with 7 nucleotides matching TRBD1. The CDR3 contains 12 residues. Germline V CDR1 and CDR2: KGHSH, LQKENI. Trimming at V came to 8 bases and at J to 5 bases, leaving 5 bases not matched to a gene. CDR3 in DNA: TGTGCCAGCAGTCAGGGGGACGAGACCCAGTACTTC. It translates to CASSQGDETQYF.

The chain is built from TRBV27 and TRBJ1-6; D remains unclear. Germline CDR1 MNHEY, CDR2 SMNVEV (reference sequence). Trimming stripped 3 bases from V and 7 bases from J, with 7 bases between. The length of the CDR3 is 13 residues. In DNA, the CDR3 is TGTGCCAGCAGTTTCCGGGGAAATTCACCCCTCCACTTT. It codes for CASSFRGNSPLHF.